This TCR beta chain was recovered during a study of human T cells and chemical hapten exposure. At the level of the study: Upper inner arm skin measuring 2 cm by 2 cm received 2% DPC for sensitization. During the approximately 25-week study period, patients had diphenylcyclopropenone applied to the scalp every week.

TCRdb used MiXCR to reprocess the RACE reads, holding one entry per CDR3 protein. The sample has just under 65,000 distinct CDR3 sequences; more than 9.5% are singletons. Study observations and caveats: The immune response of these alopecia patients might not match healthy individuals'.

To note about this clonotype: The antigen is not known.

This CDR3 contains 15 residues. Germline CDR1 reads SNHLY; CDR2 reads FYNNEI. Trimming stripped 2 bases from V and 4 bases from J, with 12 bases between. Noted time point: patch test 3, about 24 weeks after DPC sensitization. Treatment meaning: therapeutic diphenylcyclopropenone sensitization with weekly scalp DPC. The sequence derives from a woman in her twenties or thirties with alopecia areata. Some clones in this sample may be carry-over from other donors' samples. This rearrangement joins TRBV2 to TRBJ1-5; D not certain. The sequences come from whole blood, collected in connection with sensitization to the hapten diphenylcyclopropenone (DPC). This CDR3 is CASSERGPLNQPQHF. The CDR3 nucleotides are TGTGCCAGCAGTGAAAGAGGTCCCCTAAATCAGCCCCAGCATTTT.